These T cell receptor beta chains were read from a single sample in a study of neurological immune-mediated disorders. TCRdb re-called the 5' RACE reads through MiXCR, storing one row per CDR3 protein. The sample has fewer than 80,000 distinct CDR3 sequences, roughly 4.8% seen once. Sequenced material: PBMCs. The origin of the receptors is a woman aged 45-65 years with multiple sclerosis. CDR3s include the opening cysteine and the closing phenylalanine or tryptophan. The D gene is left open where the match is weak. Some rows mark clone size as missing; the rest say once, few, many or name a class of expanded clone.

cdr3_length d_call j_call clone_size v_call cdr3_aa cdr3_nt
14 TRBD1 TRBJ1-5 few TRBV6-2/TRBV6-3 CASSWGQGDQPQNF TGTGCCAGCAGTTGGGGACAGGGGGATCAGCCCCAGAATTTT
15 TRBD1 TRBJ1-1 many TRBV24-1 CATSDSGTGDTEAFF TGTGCCACCAGTGATTCTGGGACAGGGGACACTGAAGCTTTCTTT
13 TRBD1 TRBJ2-2 many TRBV29-1 CSVYNRGPGELFF TGCAGCGTATACAACAGGGGGCCCGGGGAGCTGTTTTTT
15 . TRBJ1-1 . TRBV5-1 CASSPLTGMGTEAFF TGCGCCAGCAGCCCTTTGACCGGGATGGGCACTGAAGCTTTCTTT
15 . TRBJ2-1 many TRBV20-1 CSAGVPGHPSDEQFF TGCAGTGCCGGGGTCCCGGGGCATCCCTCCGATGAGCAGTTCTTC
17 TRBD1 TRBJ2-3 . TRBV11-3 CASSFYSGTGETDMQYF TGTGCCAGCAGCTTTTACTCCGGGACAGGGGAGACAGATATGCAGTATTTT
15 . TRBJ1-1 many TRBV4-3 CASSQEGGMNTEAFF TGCGCCAGCAGCCAAGAGGGGGGCATGAACACTGAAGCTTTCTTT
13 . TRBJ2-3 . TRBV15 CATSGRGVDTQYF TGTGCCACCAGCGGTAGAGGGGTAGATACGCAGTATTTT
14 TRBD1 TRBJ2-5 many TRBV20-1 CSARGTGGKETQYF TGCAGTGCTAGAGGGACAGGGGGCAAAGAGACCCAGTACTTC
13 TRBD1 TRBJ1-1 many TRBV7-3 CASSPTGGTEAFF TGTGCCAGCAGCCCGACAGGGGGCACTGAAGCTTTCTTT
15 . TRBJ1-1 many TRBV7-2 CASSLAGFGNTEAFF TGTGCCAGCAGCTTAGCGGGATTCGGGAACACTGAAGCTTTCTTT
13 . TRBJ2-4 many TRBV10-3 CAISEFRENIQYF TGTGCCATCAGTGAGTTCCGAGAAAACATTCAGTACTTC
15 TRBD1 TRBJ1-2 many TRBV7-2 CASSLQGASTYGYTF TGTGCCAGCAGCTTACAGGGGGCATCTACGTATGGCTACACCTTC
15 . TRBJ2-2 . TRBV4-3 CASSQVSGRTGKLFF TGCGCCAGCAGCCAAGTGTCAGGGCGGACCGGGAAGCTGTTTTTT
17 TRBD2 TRBJ2-7 many TRBV4-3 CASSYGSGTSGGHEQYF TGCGCCAGCAGCTACGGATCAGGGACTAGCGGGGGCCACGAGCAGTACTTC
14 . TRBJ1-1 many TRBV11-3 CASSLGSLNTEAFF TGTGCCAGCAGCTTGGGGAGCTTGAACACTGAAGCTTTCTTT
13 . TRBJ1-1 many TRBV7-9 CASSLMGEAEAFF TGTGCCAGCAGCTTGATGGGAGAAGCTGAAGCTTTCTTT
13 . TRBJ1-1 . TRBV20-1 CSADTERATEAFF TGCAGTGCTGACACGGAAAGGGCGACTGAAGCTTTCTTT
15 . TRBJ1-6 many TRBV19 CASSPIRGASSPLHF TGTGCCAGTAGTCCCATCCGGGGGGCAAGTTCACCCCTCCACTTT
17 TRBD2 TRBJ2-7 many TRBV12-3/TRBV12-4 CASSPGTSGGAYYEQYF TGTGCCAGCAGTCCCGGGACTAGCGGGGGGGCTTACTACGAGCAGTACTTC
14 . TRBJ2-5 many TRBV27 CASSLRRNQETQYF TGTGCCAGCAGTTTGCGACGGAACCAAGAGACCCAGTACTTC
16 . TRBJ2-6 medium-sized TRBV20-1 CSAAGHVISGANVLTF TGCAGTGCCGCGGGACACGTGATTTCTGGGGCCAACGTCCTGACTTTC
13 TRBD1 TRBJ1-1 many TRBV20-1 CSASARGRTEAFF TGCAGTGCTAGTGCCAGGGGGCGAACTGAAGCTTTCTTT
11 . TRBJ2-1 many TRBV20-1 CSAPRVGEQFF TGCAGTGCTCCCAGGGTTGGTGAGCAGTTCTTC
13 . TRBJ2-3 many TRBV12-3/TRBV12-4 CASSPDGADTQYF TGTGCCAGCAGCCCGGATGGGGCAGATACGCAGTATTTT
17 TRBD1 TRBJ2-5 few TRBV3-1 CASSPLPGQGDRETQYF TGTGCCAGCAGCCCGCTCCCCGGACAGGGAGATCGAGAGACCCAGTACTTC
15 TRBD2 TRBJ2-3 many TRBV9 CASTRRGGATDTQYF TGTGCCAGCACCCGTCGGGGGGGCGCTACAGATACGCAGTATTTT
15 . TRBJ2-5 many TRBV7-8 CASTYRRGYQETQYF TGTGCCAGCACCTACCGAAGGGGGTACCAAGAGACCCAGTACTTC
14 . TRBJ2-7 . TRBV7-2 CASSLGGNSYEQYF TGTGCCAGCAGCTTAGGAGGAAACTCCTACGAGCAGTACTTC
14 TRBD1 TRBJ1-1 many TRBV4-3 CASSRDRANTEAFF TGCGCCAGCAGCCGAGACAGGGCGAACACTGAAGCTTTCTTT
14 TRBD1 TRBJ2-5 many TRBV6-5 CASSRGQGASGQYF TGTGCCAGCAGCCGGGGACAGGGAGCATCGGGCCAGTACTTC
13 . TRBJ1-1 . TRBV20-1 CSASAHALTEAFF TGCAGTGCTAGTGCCCATGCGCTCACTGAAGCTTTCTTT
14 . TRBJ2-1 many TRBV9 CASSVLSSYNEQFF TGTGCCAGCAGCGTCCTGAGCTCCTACAATGAGCAGTTCTTC
15 . TRBJ2-1 many TRBV14 CASSSLAGSYNEQFF TGTGCCAGCAGCTCACTAGCCGGGTCCTACAATGAGCAGTTCTTC
15 TRBD1 TRBJ2-5 many TRBV10-3 CATNPGQGAQETQYF TGTGCCACCAATCCGGGACAGGGGGCTCAAGAGACCCAGTACTTC